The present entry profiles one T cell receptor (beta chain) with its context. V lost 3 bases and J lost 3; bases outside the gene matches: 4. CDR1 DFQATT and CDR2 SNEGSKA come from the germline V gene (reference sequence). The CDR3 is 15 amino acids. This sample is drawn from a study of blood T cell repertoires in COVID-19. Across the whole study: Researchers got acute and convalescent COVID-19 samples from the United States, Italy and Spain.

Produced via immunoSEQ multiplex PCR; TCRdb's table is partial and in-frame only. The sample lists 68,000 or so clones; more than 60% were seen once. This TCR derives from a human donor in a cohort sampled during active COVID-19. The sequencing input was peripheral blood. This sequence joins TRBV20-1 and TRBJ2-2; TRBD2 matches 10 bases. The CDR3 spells CSASDLAGDTGELFF. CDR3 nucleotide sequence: TGCAGTGCTAGTGACCTAGCGGGAGACACCGGGGAGCTGTTTTTT.